This T cell receptor (beta chain) stems from a study of T cell responses to AZD1222 COVID-19 vaccine. Note on this clone: Its antigen remains unidentified.

Whole-study results and caveats: Elevations in Spike-specific TCR breadth and depth followed administration of two AZD1222 doses.

V lost 1 base, J lost 8 bases, and 12 bases lay in between. There are 14 residues in the CDR3. Germline V gene sequence: CDR1 LGHNA, CDR2 YNFKEQ. Sequencing was performed with immunoSEQ multiplex PCR; in TCRdb, only in-frame clones are kept and a portion is missing. The table includes tens of thousands of clones, 70% to 90% detected once. The chain recombines TRBV4-2 with TRBJ1-3, with D uncertain. The sample here was peripheral blood, taken 28 days after the second AZD1222 dose. The receptor's source is an adult who received the AZD1222 COVID-19 vaccine. CDR3 nucleotide sequence: TGTGCCAGCAGCCAAGGAAAAGTAACCGACACCATATATTTT. Translation: CASSQGKVTDTIYF.